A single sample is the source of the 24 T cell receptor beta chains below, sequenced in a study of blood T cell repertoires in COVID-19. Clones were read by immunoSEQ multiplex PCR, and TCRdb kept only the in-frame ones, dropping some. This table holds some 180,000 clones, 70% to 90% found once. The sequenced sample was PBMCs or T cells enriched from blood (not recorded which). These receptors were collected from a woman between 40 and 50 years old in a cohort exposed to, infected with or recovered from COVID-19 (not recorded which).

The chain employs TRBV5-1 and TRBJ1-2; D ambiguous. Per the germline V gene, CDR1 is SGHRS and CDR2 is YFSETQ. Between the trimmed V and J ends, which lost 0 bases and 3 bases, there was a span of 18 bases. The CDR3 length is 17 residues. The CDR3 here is CASSLGSRQVLDYGYTF. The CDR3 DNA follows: TGCGCCAGCAGCTTGGGGTCACGTCAGGTACTCGACTATGGCTACACCTTC.

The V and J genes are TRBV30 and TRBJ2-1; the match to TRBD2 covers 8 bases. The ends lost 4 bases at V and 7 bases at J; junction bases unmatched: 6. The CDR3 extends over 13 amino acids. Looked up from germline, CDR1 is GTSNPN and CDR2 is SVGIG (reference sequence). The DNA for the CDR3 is TGTGCCTGGATGGGCGGGAGGAGGAATGAGCAGTTCTTC. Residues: CAWMGGRRNEQFF.

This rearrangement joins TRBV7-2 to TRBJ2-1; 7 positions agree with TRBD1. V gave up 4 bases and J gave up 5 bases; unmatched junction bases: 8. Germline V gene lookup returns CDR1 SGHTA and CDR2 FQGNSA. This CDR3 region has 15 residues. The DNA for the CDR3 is TGTGCCAGCAGCTCCCCGCTGACAGGGAACAATGAGCAGTTCTTC. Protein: CASSSPLTGNNEQFF.

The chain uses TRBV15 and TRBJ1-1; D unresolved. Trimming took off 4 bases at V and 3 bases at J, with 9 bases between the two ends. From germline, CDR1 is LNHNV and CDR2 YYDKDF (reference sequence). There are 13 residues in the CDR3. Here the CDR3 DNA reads TGTGCCACCAGCACCCTCCGGTACACTGAAGCTTTCTTT. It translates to CATSTLRYTEAFF. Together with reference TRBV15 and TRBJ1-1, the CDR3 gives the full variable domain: DAMVIQNPRYQVTQFGKPVTLSCSQTLNHNVMYWYQQKSSQAPKLLFHYYDKDFNNEADTPDNFQSRRPNTSFCFLDIRSPGLGDTAMYLCATSTLRYTEAFFGQGTRLTVV.

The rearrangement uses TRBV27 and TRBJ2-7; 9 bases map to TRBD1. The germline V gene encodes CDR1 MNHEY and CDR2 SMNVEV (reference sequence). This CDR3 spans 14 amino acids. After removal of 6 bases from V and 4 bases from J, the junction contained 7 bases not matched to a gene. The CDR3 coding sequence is TGTGCCAGCAGGCAGGACAGGGGAGGGTACGAGCAGTACTTC. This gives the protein CASRQDRGGYEQYF.

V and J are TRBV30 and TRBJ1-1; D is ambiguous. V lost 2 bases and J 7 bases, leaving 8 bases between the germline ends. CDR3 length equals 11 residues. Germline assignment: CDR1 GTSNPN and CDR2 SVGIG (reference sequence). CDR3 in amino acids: CAWSSGIEAFF. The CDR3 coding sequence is TGTGCCTGGAGTTCGGGGATTGAAGCTTTCTTT.

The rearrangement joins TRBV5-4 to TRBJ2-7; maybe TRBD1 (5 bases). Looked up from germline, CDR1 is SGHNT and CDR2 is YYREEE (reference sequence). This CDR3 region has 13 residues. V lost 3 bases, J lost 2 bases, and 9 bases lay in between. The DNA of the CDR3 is TGTGCCAGCAGCTCTCGACAGCCCTACGAGCAGTACTTC. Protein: CASSSRQPYEQYF.

The CDR3 DNA sequence: TGTGCCAGCTCCTCACCAGGACCACGGGGTCGCACTGAAGCTTTCTTT. It codes for CASSSPGPRGRTEAFF. The chain joins TRBV18 to TRBJ1-1; D ambiguous. The CDR3 extends over 16 amino acids. CDR1 is KGHSH and CDR2 is LQKENI in the germline V gene. Trimming left V 6 bases short and J 4 bases short, with 21 bases between.

In DNA form, the CDR3 reads TGTGCCAGCTCACCGACAGATAGTCCTAATGAAAAACTGTTTTTT. Translation: CASSPTDSPNEKLFF. The chain carries TRBV18 and TRBJ1-4, with D maybe TRBD1 (5 bases). The CDR3 is 15 residues long. Trimming left V 3 bases short and J 3 bases short, with 11 bases between. The germline V gene has CDR1 KGHSH and CDR2 LQKENI.

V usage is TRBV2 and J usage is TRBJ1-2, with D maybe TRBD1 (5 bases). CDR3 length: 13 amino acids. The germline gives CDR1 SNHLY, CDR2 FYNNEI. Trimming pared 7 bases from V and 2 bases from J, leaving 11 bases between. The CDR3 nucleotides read TGTGCCAGCATTGTGGGGGGGAACTATGGCTACACCTTC. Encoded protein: CASIVGGNYGYTF. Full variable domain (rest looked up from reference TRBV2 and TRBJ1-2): EPEVTQTPSHQVTQMGQEVILRCVPISNHLYFYWYRQILGQKVEFLVSFYNNEISEKSEIFDDQFSVERPDGSNFTLKIRSTKLEDSAMYFCASIVGGNYGYTFGSGTRLTVV.

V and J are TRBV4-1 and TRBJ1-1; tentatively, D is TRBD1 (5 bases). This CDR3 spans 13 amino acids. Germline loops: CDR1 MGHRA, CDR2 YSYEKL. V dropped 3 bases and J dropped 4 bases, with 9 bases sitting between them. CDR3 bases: TGCGCCAGCAGCCACGGGGGGAGCACTGAAGCTTTCTTT. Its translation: CASSHGGSTEAFF.

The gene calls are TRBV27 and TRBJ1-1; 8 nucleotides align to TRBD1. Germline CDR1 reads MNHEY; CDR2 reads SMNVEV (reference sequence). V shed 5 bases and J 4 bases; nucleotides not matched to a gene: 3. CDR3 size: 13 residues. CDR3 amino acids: CASSVRGLTEAFF. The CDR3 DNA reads TGTGCCAGCAGTGTCAGGGGGCTCACTGAAGCTTTCTTT.

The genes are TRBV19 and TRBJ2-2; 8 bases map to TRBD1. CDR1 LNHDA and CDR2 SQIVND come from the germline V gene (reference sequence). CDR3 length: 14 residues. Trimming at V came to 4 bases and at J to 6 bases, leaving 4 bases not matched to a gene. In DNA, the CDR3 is TGTGCCAGTAGTACAGGGACAGGCTCCGGGGAGCTGTTTTTT. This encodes CASSTGTGSGELFF.

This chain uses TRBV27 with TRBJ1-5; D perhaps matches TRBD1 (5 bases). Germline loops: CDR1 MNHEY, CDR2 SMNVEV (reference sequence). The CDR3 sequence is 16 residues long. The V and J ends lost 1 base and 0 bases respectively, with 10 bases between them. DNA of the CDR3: TGTGCCAGCAGTTTATGGTCCAGGGCTAGCAATCAGCCCCAGCATTTT. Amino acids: CASSLWSRASNQPQHF.

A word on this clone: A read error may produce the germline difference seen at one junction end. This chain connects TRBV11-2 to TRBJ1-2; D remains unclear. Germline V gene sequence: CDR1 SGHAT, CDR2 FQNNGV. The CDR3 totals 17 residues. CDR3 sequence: CASNLGEGIGLNYGYTF. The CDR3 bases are TGTGCCAGCAACTTAGGAGAGGGTATCGGGCTGAACTATGGCTACACCTTC.

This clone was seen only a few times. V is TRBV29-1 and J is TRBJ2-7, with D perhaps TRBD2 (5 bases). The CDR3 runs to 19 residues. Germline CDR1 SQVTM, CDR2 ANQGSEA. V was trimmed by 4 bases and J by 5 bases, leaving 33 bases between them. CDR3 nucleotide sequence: TGCAGCGTTGTCGGGTTAAGGGAGACGATGGTGGAACATGGAGACGAGCAGTACTTC. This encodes CSVVGLRETMVEHGDEQYF.

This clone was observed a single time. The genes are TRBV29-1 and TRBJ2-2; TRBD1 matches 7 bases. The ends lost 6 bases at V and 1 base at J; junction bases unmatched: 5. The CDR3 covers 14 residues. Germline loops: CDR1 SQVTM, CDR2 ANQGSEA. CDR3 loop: CSVETGQNTGELFF. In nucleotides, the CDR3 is TGCAGCGTAGAGACAGGGCAGAACACCGGGGAGCTGTTTTTT.

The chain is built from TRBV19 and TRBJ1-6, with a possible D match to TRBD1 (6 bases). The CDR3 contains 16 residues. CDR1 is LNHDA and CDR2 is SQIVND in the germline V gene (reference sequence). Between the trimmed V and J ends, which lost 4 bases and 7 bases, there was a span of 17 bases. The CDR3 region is CASSTYRVGGNSPLHF. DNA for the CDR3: TGTGCCAGTAGTACCTACAGGGTTGGAGGAAATTCACCCCTCCACTTT.

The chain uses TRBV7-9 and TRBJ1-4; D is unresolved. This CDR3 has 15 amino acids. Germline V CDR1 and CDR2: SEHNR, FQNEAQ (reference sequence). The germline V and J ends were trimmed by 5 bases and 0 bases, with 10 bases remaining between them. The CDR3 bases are TGTGCCAGCAGCCCCCTTACTGCAACTAATGAAAAACTGTTTTTT. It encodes CASSPLTATNEKLFF. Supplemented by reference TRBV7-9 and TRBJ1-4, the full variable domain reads DTGVSQNPRHKITKRGQNVTFRCDPISEHNRLYWYRQTLGQGPEFLTYFQNEAQLEKSRLLSDRFSAERPKGSFSTLEIQRTEQGDSAMYLCASSPLTATNEKLFFGSGTQLSVL.

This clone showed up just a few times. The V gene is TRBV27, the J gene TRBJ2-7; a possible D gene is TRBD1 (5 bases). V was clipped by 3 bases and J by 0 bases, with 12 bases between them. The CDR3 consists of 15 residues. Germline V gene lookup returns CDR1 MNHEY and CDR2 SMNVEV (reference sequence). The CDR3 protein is CASSFSQAISYEQYF. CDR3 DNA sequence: TGTGCCAGCAGTTTCTCACAGGCGATCTCCTACGAGCAGTACTTC.

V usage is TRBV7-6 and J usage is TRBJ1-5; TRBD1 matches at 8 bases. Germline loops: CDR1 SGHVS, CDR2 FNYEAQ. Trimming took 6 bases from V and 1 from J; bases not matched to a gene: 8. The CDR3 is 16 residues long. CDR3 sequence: CASSAGRTGSNQPQHF. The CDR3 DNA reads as TGTGCCAGCAGTGCCGGTAGGACAGGGAGCAATCAGCCCCAGCATTTT.

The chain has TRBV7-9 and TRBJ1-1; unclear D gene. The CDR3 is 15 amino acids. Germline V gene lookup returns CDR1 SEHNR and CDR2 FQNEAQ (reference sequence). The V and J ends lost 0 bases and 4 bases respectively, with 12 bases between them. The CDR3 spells CASSLARGVSTEAFF. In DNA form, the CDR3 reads TGTGCCAGCAGCTTAGCGCGGGGAGTGAGCACTGAAGCTTTCTTT. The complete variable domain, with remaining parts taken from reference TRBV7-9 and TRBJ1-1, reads DTGVSQNPRHKITKRGQNVTFRCDPISEHNRLYWYRQTLGQGPEFLTYFQNEAQLEKSRLLSDRFSAERPKGSFSTLEIQRTEQGDSAMYLCASSLARGVSTEAFFGQGTRLTVV.

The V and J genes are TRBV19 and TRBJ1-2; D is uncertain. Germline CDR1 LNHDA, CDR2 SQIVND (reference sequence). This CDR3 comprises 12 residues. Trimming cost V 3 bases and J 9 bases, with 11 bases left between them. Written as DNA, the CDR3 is TGTGCCAGTAGTATGTTTGGGAGAAGCTACACCTTC. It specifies CASSMFGRSYTF. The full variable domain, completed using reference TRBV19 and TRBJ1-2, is DGGITQSPKYLFRKEGQNVTLSCEQNLNHDAMYWYRQDPGQGLRLIYYSQIVNDFQKGDIAEGYSVSREKKESFPLTVTSAQKNPTAFYLCASSMFGRSYTFGSGTRLTVV.

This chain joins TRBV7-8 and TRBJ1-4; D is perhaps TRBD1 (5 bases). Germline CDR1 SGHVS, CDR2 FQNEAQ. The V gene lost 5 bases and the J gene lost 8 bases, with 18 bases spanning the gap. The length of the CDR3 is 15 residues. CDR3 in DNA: TGTGCCAGCAGCCCAGGGCGGGGCCTCAAGGAAAAACTGTTTTTT. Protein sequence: CASSPGRGLKEKLFF.